The 31 T cell receptor beta chains listed next were all sequenced from one sample in a study of blood T cells in healthy people across ages. The use of a sample-barcoded 5' primer and a J-beta primer mix characterized a second PCR of 7 to 11 cycles. MiXCR, applied by TCRdb to the 5' RACE reads, yields one record per CDR3 protein. The profile shows some 550,000 distinct CDR3 sequences, 47% of them singletons. The sequenced material came from blood. The receptors stem from an older man in good health.

The chain has TRBV18 and TRBJ1-1; D is ambiguous. Germline V CDR1 and CDR2: KGHSH, LQKENI. The CDR3 is 12 residues long. V was trimmed by 3 bases and J by 8 bases, leaving 10 bases between them. The CDR3 sequence is CASSPESDEAFF. CDR3 DNA: TGTGCCAGCTCACCGGAGTCGGACGAAGCTTTCTTT.

This clonotype was recorded once. The rearrangement links TRBV20-1 to TRBJ2-7; 10 nucleotides align to TRBD1. This CDR3 spans 15 amino acids. V gave up 5 bases and J gave up 7 bases; unmatched junction bases: 14. The germline CDR1 and CDR2 sequences are DFQATT and SNEGSKA (reference sequence). The CDR3 coding sequence is TGCAGTGCTGGAACCGGGACAGGGGACATAGAGGAGCAGTACTTC. Its protein is CSAGTGTGDIEEQYF.

Worth noting for this clonotype: One end of the junction does not line up with germline, which may come from a read error. The chain couples TRBV6-6 to TRBJ1-5; no clear D. CDR1 and CDR2 (germline): MNHNY, SVGAGI (reference sequence). The CDR3 is 16 amino acids. The CDR3 region is CASSYGFTYSNQPLHF. The CDR3 DNA is TGTGCCAGCAGTTATGGTTTCACGTATAGCAATCAGCCCCTGCATTTT.

The rearrangement joins TRBV5-1 to TRBJ2-5; 9 bases match TRBD1. From germline, CDR1 is SGHRS and CDR2 YFSETQ. V was pared by 5 bases and J by 0 bases, with 5 bases of the junction left unmatched. The CDR3 is 15 residues long. The CDR3 spells CASRAGTGYQETQYF. In DNA form, the CDR3 reads TGCGCCAGCAGGGCCGGGACAGGGTACCAAGAGACCCAGTACTTC.

The chain is built from TRBV24-1 and TRBJ2-7; D ambiguous. The J call may be faulty, since TRBJ2-5 better matches the DNA end. The CDR3 length is 13 residues. Germline CDR1 and CDR2: KGHDR and SFDVKD. CDR3 loop: CATSEPERETQYF. CDR3 DNA: TGTGCCACCAGTGAACCGGAACGGGAGACCCAGTACTTC.

The rearrangement joins TRBV7-9 to TRBJ2-5, with 7 bases matching TRBD1. This CDR3 is 14 amino acids long. V trimming: 2 bases; J trimming: 4 bases; junction bases outside the gene matches: 4. The germline V gene has CDR1 SEHNR and CDR2 FQNEAQ (reference sequence). In DNA form, the CDR3 reads TGTGCCAGCAGCTTATGGGACAGCCCAGAGACCCAGTACTTC. Its protein is CASSLWDSPETQYF.

This chain connects TRBV14 to TRBJ2-7, with TRBD1 identical over 9 bases. Germline-derived CDR1 and CDR2 are SGHDN and FVKESK. This CDR3 is 15 amino acids long. Trimming removed 4 bases from V and 5 bases from J; junction bases left unmatched: 9. DNA for the CDR3: TGTGCCAGCAGCCTCCAGACGGGACAGGGTAACGAGCAGTACTTC. Its protein product is CASSLQTGQGNEQYF.

V usage is TRBV16 and J usage is TRBJ1-1; no definite D call. The CDR3 covers 14 residues. The germline CDR1 and CDR2 sequences are KGHSY and FQNENV. The V gene lost 6 bases and the J gene lost 0 bases, with 11 bases spanning the gap. The CDR3 DNA reads TGTGCCAGCAGTGAAACGGATTTGAACACTGAAGCTTTCTTT. Protein sequence: CASSETDLNTEAFF.

This chain links TRBV14 with TRBJ2-1, with D possibly TRBD2 on 6 matching bases. CDR3 size: 16 residues. V lost 1 base, J lost 0 bases, and 10 bases lay in between. In germline, CDR1 is SGHDN, CDR2 FVKESK. The CDR3: CASSQGRLVSYNEQFF. The CDR3 DNA is TGTGCCAGCAGCCAAGGGAGACTAGTCTCCTACAATGAGCAGTTCTTC. Combining the CDR3 with reference TRBV14 and TRBJ2-1 gives the whole variable domain EAGVTQFPSHSVIEKGQTVTLRCDPISGHDNLYWYRRVMGKEIKFLLHFVKESKQDESGMPNNRFLAERTGGTYSTLKVQPAELEDSGVYFCASSQGRLVSYNEQFFGPGTRLTVL.

CDR3 nucleotide sequence: TGCGCCAGCAGCTTGGGGACGGACCAAGAGACCCAGTACTTC. It codes for CASSLGTDQETQYF. The J gene is TRBJ2-5, the V gene TRBV5-1, with unresolved D. The CDR3 totals 14 residues. Deletions cut 0 bases from V and 0 bases from J, with 6 bases between. Germline V gene data show CDR1 as SGHRS and CDR2 as YFSETQ.

This chain uses TRBV7-9 with TRBJ2-5; D might be TRBD2 (6 bases). V dropped 5 bases and J dropped 1 base, with 20 bases sitting between them. The CDR3 has 17 amino acids. The V gene's germline CDR1 is SEHNR and CDR2 FQNEAQ (reference sequence). The CDR3 is CASSKGHVGGLQETQYF. CDR3 nucleotides: TGTGCCAGCAGCAAAGGCCACGTCGGGGGACTCCAAGAGACCCAGTACTTC.

The rearrangement links TRBV6-6 to TRBJ2-7, with TRBD2 matching 10 bases. The CDR3 has 14 amino acids. Germline V gene data show CDR1 as MNHNY and CDR2 as SVGAGI (reference sequence). V trimming: 6 bases; J trimming: 5 bases; junction bases outside the gene matches: 7. For the CDR3, the DNA is TGTGCCAGCAGGGACGCCGGGACTAGCGACGAGCAGTACTTC. Translation: CASRDAGTSDEQYF.

Many counts were recorded for this clonotype. V and J are TRBV12-3 or TRBV12-4 and TRBJ2-1; 8 bases align to TRBD2. Unmatched junction bases numbered 11, after V lost 3 bases and J lost 7 bases. This CDR3 is 16 amino acids long. The CDR3 bases are TGTGCCAGCAGTTTCGGGGCCTCTAGCGGGTTTAATGAGCAGTTCTTC. Its protein product is CASSFGASSGFNEQFF.

Concerning this clonotype itself: Since a much larger clone is just one base distant, this may be a read error. J is TRBJ2-1 and V is TRBV6-5; D tentatively fits TRBD1 or TRBD2 (6 bases each). The DNA end is a closer match to TRBJ2-7, so the J assignment may be wrong. The CDR3 runs to 16 residues. From germline, CDR1 is MNHEY and CDR2 SVGAGI. CDR3 region: CATRTGGLRSYNEQYF. The CDR3 DNA follows: TGTGCCACCCGGACCGGGGGCCTTCGCTCCTACAATGAGCAGTACTTC.

This chain joins TRBV29-1 and TRBJ1-1, with D possibly matching TRBD1 (5 bases). In germline, CDR1 is SQVTM, CDR2 ANQGSEA. This CDR3 has 13 amino acids. Trimming shortened V by 2 bases and J by 2 bases, and 9 bases separated the two germline ends. The CDR3, as DNA: TGCAGCGTTGAAAAAGGGGTCAACACTGAAGCTTTCTTT. This gives the protein CSVEKGVNTEAFF.

V usage is TRBV7-2 and J usage is TRBJ2-7; 10 nucleotides line up with TRBD2. V shed 5 bases and J 4 bases; nucleotides not matched to a gene: 8. The V gene's germline CDR1 is SGHTA and CDR2 FQGNSA. The CDR3 covers 15 residues. The CDR3 bases are TGTGCCAGCAGCCTGTCTGGACTAGCGGAGTACGAGCAGTACTTC. As protein: CASSLSGLAEYEQYF.

The V gene is TRBV2, the J gene TRBJ2-5; perhaps TRBD2 as D (6 bases). Per the germline V gene, CDR1 is SNHLY and CDR2 is FYNNEI. CDR3 length: 15 residues. The V end was cut by 2 bases, the J end by 3 bases, with 13 bases between. The CDR3 bases are TGTGCCAGCAGTGAAAGGGCGTCGGGGGAAGAGACCCAGTACTTC. Amino acid sequence: CASSERASGEETQYF.

This CDR3 reads CSVGGRKQETQYF. In DNA, the CDR3 is TGCAGCGTTGGGGGGCGGAAACAAGAGACCCAGTACTTC. V and J are TRBV29-1 and TRBJ2-5; D might be TRBD1 (6 bases). With 4 bases removed from V and 2 bases from J, the gap between germline ends came to 11 bases. Germline CDR1 is SQVTM and CDR2 is ANQGSEA. The CDR3 spans 13 residues.

The chain links TRBV27 to TRBJ1-4; 9 bases are a match to TRBD1. Germline assignment: CDR1 MNHEY and CDR2 SMNVEV (reference sequence). V trimming: 4 bases; J trimming: 5 bases; junction bases outside the gene matches: 11. The CDR3 sequence is 17 residues long. Written as DNA, the CDR3 is TGTGCCAGCAGTTCGGACAGGGGACCCTCTTCCAATGAAAAACTGTTTTTT. This translates into CASSSDRGPSSNEKLFF.

This clonotype was seen just once. V and J are TRBV7-8 and TRBJ2-1, with D maybe TRBD2 (6 bases). CDR1 and CDR2 from the germline V gene are SGHVS and FQNEAQ. This CDR3 spans 14 amino acids. V was pared by 10 bases and J by 0 bases, with 13 bases between. CDR3 nucleotides: TGTGCCACCACGACTAGGAGCTCCTACAATGAGCAGTTCTTC. Encoded protein: CATTTRSSYNEQFF.

This chain links TRBV29-1 with TRBJ2-7, with TRBD1 as a possible D gene (6 bases). This CDR3 has 11 amino acids. The ends were cut back, 3 bases at V and 6 bases at J, with 9 bases in the middle. The germline CDR1 and CDR2 sequences are SQVTM and ANQGSEA. DNA for the CDR3: TGCAGCGTTGACAGGGGTGGCGAGCAGTACTTC. Translation: CSVDRGGEQYF.

The J gene is TRBJ1-4, the V gene TRBV5-1, with D perhaps matching TRBD1 (5 bases). V was clipped by 0 bases and J by 7 bases, with 25 bases between them. Germline V gene lookup returns CDR1 SGHRS and CDR2 YFSETQ. The CDR3 consists of 19 residues. This CDR3 is CASSLDLGGTPGVFEKLFF. Written as DNA, the CDR3 is TGCGCCAGCAGCTTGGATCTGGGGGGTACGCCGGGTGTTTTTGAAAAACTGTTTTTT.

V gene TRBV7-9 combines with J gene TRBJ2-2; maybe TRBD2 (6 bases). The CDR3 loop spans 14 amino acids. V lost 5 bases, J lost 4 bases, and 11 bases lay in between. CDR1 is SEHNR and CDR2 is FQNEAQ in the germline V gene (reference sequence). CDR3 amino acids: CASSPVGSTGELFF. In nucleotides, the CDR3 is TGTGCCAGCAGCCCAGTCGGGAGCACCGGGGAGCTGTTTTTT.

V and J are TRBV7-9 and TRBJ2-1; perhaps TRBD2 as D (5 bases). The J call may be in error: the DNA end matches TRBJ2-7 better. Germline CDR1 SEHNR, CDR2 FQNEAQ (reference sequence). The CDR3 has 17 residues. The CDR3 region is CASSSNGLRSSYNEQYF. In nucleotides, the CDR3 is TGTGCCAGCAGCTCTAACGGACTTCGGAGCTCCTACAATGAGCAGTACTTC.

In regard to this clonotype: Since a much larger clone is just one base distant, this may be a read error. V gene TRBV6-6 combines with J gene TRBJ2-1; D is tentatively TRBD1 or TRBD2 (5 bases each). Per the germline V gene, CDR1 is MNHNY and CDR2 is SVGAGI (reference sequence). The CDR3 has 10 amino acids. The CDR3 spells CVSRENEQFF. The CDR3 region has the DNA TGTGTCAGCAGGGAGAATGAGCAGTTCTTC.

The chain uses TRBV7-9 and TRBJ1-1; 10 bases match TRBD1. V was clipped by 4 bases and J by 7 bases; unmatched bases: 9. The CDR3 spans 15 residues. In germline, CDR1 is SEHNR, CDR2 FQNEAQ (reference sequence). Here the CDR3 reads CASSSGTGDISEAFF. The CDR3 coding sequence is TGTGCCAGCAGCTCGGGGACAGGGGACATTAGTGAAGCTTTCTTT.

A remark on this clonotype: This may arise from a read error, as a much more abundant clone is one base away. The chain employs TRBV10-3 and TRBJ1-2; TRBD1 matches at 11 bases. The CDR3 totals 15 residues. Losses at the gene ends were 0 bases for V and 7 bases for J; bases not matched to a gene: 4. Germline V CDR1 and CDR2: ENHRY, SYGVKD. For the CDR3, the DNA is TGTGCCATCAGTGAGTCCCGGACAGGGGGCTCTGGCTACACCTTC. Protein: CAISESRTGGSGYTF.

This clonotype came up a few times. The chain uses TRBV5-1 and TRBJ2-1; a possible D gene is TRBD1 (5 bases). From germline, CDR1 is SGHRS and CDR2 YFSETQ. There are 16 residues in the CDR3. V shed 0 bases and J shed 6 bases, with 16 bases lying between them. CDR3 nucleotide sequence: TGCGCCAGCAGCTTGGAGGGGCAGTACGGTTTCAATGAGCAGTTCTTC. Protein product: CASSLEGQYGFNEQFF.

The chain uses TRBV29-1 and TRBJ2-5; TRBD2 aligns across 7 bases. The CDR3 contains 13 residues. V shed 8 bases, J shed 1 base, and the junction held 7 bases outside the gene matches. CDR1 and CDR2 from the germline V gene are SQVTM and ANQGSEA. The CDR3 DNA sequence: TGCAGCTCGAGGACTAGTCCCCAAGAGACCCAGTACTTC. Its translation is CSSRTSPQETQYF.

Note on this clonotype: This may be a read error: a much more frequent sequence differs by one nucleotide. The chain links TRBV5-5 to TRBJ2-7; possible D gene TRBD2, 5 bases. With 2 bases removed from V and 3 bases from J, the gap between germline ends came to 6 bases. CDR3 length equals 12 residues. The germline gives CDR1 SGHKS, CDR2 YYEKEE (reference sequence). CDR3 DNA sequence: TGTGCCAGCAGCTTTGAGGGCTACGAGCAGTACTTC. This encodes CASSFEGYEQYF.

The rearrangement links TRBV7-9 to TRBJ2-1; 7 bases are a match to TRBD2. V was pared by 5 bases and J by 9 bases, with 19 bases of the junction left unmatched. The germline gives CDR1 SEHNR, CDR2 FQNEAQ (reference sequence). The CDR3 extends over 17 amino acids. The CDR3 coding sequence is TGTGCCAGCAGCCCAACAAGGCGGGCGGGAGATTGGGTTGAGCAGTTCTTC. It specifies CASSPTRRAGDWVEQFF.